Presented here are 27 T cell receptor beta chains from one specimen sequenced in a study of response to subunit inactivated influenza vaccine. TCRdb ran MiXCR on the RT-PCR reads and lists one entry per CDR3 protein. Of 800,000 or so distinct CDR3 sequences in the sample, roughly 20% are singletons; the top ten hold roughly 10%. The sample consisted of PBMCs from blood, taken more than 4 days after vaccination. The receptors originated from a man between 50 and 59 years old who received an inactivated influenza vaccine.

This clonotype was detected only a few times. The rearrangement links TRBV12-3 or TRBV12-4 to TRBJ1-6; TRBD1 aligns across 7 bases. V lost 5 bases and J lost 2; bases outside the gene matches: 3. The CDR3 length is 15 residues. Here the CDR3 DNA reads TGTGCCAGCAGTAAAGGGACAGCCTATAATTCACCCCTCCACTTT. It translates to CASSKGTAYNSPLHF.

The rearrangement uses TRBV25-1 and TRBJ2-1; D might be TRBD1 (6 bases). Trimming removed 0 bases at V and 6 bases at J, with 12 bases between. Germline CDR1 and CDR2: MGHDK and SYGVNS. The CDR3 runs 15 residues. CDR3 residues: CASSEYAGTRNEQFF. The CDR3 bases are TGTGCCAGCAGTGAATATGCCGGGACACGCAATGAGCAGTTCTTC.

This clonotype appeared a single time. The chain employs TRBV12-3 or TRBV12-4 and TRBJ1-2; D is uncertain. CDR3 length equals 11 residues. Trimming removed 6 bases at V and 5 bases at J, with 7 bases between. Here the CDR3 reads CASSKAYGYTF. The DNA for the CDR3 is TGTGCCAGCAGCAAGGCGTATGGCTACACCTTC.

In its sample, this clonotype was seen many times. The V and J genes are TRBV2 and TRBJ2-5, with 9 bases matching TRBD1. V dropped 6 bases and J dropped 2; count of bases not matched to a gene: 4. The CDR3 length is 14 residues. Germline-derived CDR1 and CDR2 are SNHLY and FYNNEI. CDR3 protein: CASREGQGQETQYF. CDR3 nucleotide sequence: TGTGCCAGCAGAGAGGGACAGGGTCAAGAGACCCAGTACTTC.

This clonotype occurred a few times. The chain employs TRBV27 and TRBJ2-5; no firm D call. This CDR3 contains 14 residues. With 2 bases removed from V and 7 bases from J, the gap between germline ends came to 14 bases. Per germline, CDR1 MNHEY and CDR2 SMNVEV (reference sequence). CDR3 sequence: CASSLTLGLTTQYF. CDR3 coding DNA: TGTGCCAGCAGTTTAACTTTGGGTCTGACGACCCAGTACTTC.

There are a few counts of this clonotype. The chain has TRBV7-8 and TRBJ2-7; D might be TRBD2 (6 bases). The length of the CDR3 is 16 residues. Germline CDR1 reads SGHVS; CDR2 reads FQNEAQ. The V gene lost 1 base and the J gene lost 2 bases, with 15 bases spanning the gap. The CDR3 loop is CASSLGRRDGTYEQYF. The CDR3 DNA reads TGTGCCAGCAGCTTAGGAAGGCGGGACGGAACCTACGAGCAGTACTTC.

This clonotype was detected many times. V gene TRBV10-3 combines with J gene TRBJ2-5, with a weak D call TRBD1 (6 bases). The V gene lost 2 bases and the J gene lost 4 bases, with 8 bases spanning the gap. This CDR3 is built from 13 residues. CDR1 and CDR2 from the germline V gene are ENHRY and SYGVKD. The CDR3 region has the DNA TGTGCCATCAGTGAGCAGGGGAGAGAGACCCAGTACTTC. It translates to CAISEQGRETQYF.

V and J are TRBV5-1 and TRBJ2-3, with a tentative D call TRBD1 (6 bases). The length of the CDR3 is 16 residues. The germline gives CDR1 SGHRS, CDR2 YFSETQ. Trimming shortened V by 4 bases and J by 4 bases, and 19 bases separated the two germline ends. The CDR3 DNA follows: TGCGCCAGCAGCATAGGACAGCATTCCTCACCAGATACGCAGTATTTT. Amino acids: CASSIGQHSSPDTQYF.

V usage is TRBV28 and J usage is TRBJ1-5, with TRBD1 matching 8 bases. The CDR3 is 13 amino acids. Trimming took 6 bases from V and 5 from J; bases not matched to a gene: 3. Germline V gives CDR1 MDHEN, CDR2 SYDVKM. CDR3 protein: CASRLQGDQPQHF. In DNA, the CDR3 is TGTGCCAGCAGGCTACAGGGGGATCAGCCCCAGCATTTT.

CDR3 loop: CSARQGSRGEKLFF. Written as DNA, the CDR3 is TGCAGTGCTAGACAAGGTAGCAGAGGAGAAAAACTGTTTTTT. The chain has TRBV20-1 and TRBJ1-4; D unresolved. V lost 2 bases and J lost 8, with 15 bases in between. The CDR3 has 14 residues. Germline V gene lookup returns CDR1 DFQATT and CDR2 SNEGSKA (reference sequence).

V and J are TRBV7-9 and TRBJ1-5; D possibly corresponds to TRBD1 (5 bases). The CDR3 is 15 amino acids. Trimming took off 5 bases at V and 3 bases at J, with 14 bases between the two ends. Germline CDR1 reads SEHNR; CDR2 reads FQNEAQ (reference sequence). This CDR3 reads CASSAESGSNQPQHF. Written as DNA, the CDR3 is TGTGCCAGCAGCGCAGAATCAGGGTCCAATCAGCCCCAGCATTTT.

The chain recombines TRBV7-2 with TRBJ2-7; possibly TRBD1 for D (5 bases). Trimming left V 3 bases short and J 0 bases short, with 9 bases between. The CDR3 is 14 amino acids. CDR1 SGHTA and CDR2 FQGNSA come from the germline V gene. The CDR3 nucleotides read TGTGCCAGCAGCTTGGCAGACAGCTCCTACGAGCAGTACTTC. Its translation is CASSLADSSYEQYF.

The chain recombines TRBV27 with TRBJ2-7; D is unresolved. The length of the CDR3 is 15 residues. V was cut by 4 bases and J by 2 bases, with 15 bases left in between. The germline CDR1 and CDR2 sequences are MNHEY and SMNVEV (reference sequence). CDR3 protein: CASSSPMKRPYEQYF. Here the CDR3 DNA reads TGTGCCAGCAGTTCGCCTATGAAAAGACCCTACGAGCAGTACTTC.

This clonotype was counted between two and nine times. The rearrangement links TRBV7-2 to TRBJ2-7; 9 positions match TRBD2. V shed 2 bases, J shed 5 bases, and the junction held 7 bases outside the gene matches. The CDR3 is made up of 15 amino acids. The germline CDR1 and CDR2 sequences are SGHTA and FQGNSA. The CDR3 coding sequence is TGTGCCAGCAGCTTAAGCGGGGGGCTGGGCGACGAGCAGTACTTC. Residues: CASSLSGGLGDEQYF.

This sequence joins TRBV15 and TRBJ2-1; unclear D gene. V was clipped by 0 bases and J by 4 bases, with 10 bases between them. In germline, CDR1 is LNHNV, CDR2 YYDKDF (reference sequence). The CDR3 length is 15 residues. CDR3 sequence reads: CATSRESLGYNEQFF. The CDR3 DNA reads TGTGCCACCAGCAGAGAATCATTAGGGTACAATGAGCAGTTCTTC.

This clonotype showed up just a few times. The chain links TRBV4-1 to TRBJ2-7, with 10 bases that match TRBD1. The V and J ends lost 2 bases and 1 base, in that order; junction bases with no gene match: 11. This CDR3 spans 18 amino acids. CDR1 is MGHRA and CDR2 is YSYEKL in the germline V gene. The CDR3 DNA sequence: TGCGCCAGCAGCCAACCCCCGGGACAGGGGAAAAGGTCCTACGAGCAGTACTTC. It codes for CASSQPPGQGKRSYEQYF.

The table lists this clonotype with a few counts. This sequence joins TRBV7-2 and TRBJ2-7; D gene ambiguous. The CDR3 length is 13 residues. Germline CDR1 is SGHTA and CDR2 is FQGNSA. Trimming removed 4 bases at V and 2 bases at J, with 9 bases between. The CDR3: CASSSAVTYEQYF. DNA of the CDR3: TGTGCCAGCAGCTCCGCCGTGACCTACGAGCAGTACTTC. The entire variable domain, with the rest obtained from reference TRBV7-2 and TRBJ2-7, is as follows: GAGVSQSPSNKVTEKGKDVELRCDPISGHTALYWYRQSLGQGLEFLIYFQGNSAPDKSGLPSDRFSAERTGGSVSTLTIQRTQQEDSAVYLCASSSAVTYEQYFGPGTRLTVT.

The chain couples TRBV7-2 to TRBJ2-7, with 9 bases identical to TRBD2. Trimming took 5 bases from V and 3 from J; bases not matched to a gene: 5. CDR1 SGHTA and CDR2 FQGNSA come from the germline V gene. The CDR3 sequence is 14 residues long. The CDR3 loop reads CASSETSGNYEQYF. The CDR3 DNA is TGTGCCAGCAGCGAGACTAGCGGCAACTACGAGCAGTACTTC.

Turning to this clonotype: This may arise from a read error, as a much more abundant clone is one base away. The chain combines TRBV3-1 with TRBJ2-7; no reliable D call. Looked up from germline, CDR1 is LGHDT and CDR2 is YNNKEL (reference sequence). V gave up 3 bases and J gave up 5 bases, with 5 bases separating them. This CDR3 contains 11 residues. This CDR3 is CASSHNHEQYF. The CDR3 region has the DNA TGTGCCAGCAGCCATAACCACGAGCAGTACTTC.

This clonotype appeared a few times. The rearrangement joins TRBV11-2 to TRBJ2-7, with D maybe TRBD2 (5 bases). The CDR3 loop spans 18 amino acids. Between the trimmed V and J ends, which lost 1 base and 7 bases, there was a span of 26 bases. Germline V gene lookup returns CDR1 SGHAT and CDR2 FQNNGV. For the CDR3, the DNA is TGTGCCAGCAGCTTAGGAGTAGTCGGCCGTATCGTAACGGGGGAGCAGTACTTC. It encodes CASSLGVVGRIVTGEQYF.

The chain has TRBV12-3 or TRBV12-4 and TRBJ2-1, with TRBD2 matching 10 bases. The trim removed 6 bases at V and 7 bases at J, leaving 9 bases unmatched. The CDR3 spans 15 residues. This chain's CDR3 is CASSRAGGPSNEQFF. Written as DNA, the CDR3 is TGTGCCAGCAGCAGAGCGGGGGGGCCGTCGAATGAGCAGTTCTTC.

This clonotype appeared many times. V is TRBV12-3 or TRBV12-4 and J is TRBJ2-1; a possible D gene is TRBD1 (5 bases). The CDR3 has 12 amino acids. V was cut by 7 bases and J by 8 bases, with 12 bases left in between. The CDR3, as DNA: TGTGCCAGCACCGATATAGGGGATGAGCAGTTCTTC. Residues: CASTDIGDEQFF.

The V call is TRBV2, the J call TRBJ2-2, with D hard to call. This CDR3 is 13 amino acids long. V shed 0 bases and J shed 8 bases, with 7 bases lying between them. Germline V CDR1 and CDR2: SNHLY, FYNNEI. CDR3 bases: TGTGCCAGCAGTGAAGCTGGTGGGGGGGAGCTGTTTTTT. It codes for CASSEAGGGELFF.

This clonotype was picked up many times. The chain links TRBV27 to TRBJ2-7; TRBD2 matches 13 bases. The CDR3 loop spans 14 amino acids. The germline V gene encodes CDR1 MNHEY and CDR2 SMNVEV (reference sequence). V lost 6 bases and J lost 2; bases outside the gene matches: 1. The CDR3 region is CASRGTSGAYEQYF. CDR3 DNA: TGTGCCAGCAGAGGGACTAGCGGGGCCTACGAGCAGTACTTC.

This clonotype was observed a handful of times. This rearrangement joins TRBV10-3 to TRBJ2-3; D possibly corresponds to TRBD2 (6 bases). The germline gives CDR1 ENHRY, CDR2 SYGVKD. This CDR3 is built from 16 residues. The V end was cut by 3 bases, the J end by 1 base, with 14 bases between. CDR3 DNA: TGTGCCATCAGTGAATTTGCGGGGAAGGGCACAGATACGCAGTATTTT. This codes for CAISEFAGKGTDTQYF.

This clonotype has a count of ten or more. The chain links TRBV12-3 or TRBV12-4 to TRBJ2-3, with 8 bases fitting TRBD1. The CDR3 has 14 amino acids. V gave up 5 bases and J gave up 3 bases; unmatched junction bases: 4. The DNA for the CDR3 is TGTGCCAGCAGTCACCGGACAGGGACAGATACGCAGTATTTT. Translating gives CASSHRTGTDTQYF.

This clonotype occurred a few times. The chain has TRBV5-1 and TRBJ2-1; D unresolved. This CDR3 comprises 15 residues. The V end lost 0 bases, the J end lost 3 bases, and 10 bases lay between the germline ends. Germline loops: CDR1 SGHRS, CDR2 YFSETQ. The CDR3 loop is CASSLARLLYNEQFF. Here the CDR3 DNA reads TGCGCCAGCAGCTTGGCCCGTCTTCTCTACAATGAGCAGTTCTTC.